This T cell receptor (beta chain) was documented in a study of breast tumors, draining lymph nodes, adjacent tissues. The CDR3 has 15 amino acids. CDR1 is SGHNT and CDR2 is YENEEA in the germline V gene. Trimming shortened V by 2 bases and J by 3 bases, and 12 bases separated the two germline ends. Each CDR3 protein gets one entry after TCRdb re-called the multiplex PCR reads with MiXCR. The sample includes around 12,000 distinct CDR3 sequences, 55% to 75% of them seen just once. This receptor was identified in a female donor with breast cancer. Some clones in this sample may be carry-over from other donors' samples. The V call is TRBV11-3, the J call TRBJ2-3; D is undetermined. The sample was tumor-adjacent breast tissue. The chain's CDR3 is CASSLTSSPTDTQYF. The CDR3 bases are TGTGCCAGCAGCTTAACAAGTAGCCCTACAGATACGCAGTATTTT.